This T cell receptor beta chain derives from a study of T cell changes during pregnancy in multiple sclerosis. V lost 10 bases, J lost 1 base, and 14 bases lay in between. CDR3 length: 14 residues. Sequencing used immunoSEQ multiplex PCR; TCRdb keeps in-frame clones, though not all of them. The sample records some 110,000 clones, about nine tenths being singletons. The specimen was peripheral blood, collected after pregnancy. The chain carries TRBV23-1 and TRBJ1-5, with a tentative D call TRBD1 (5 bases). TRBV23-1 is identified as an open reading frame with a role that is uncertain. The sequence came from a female donor with multiple sclerosis, enrolled in a pregnancy study. CDR3 coding DNA: TGCGCCACTAAATCAGGGATGAGCAATCAGCCCCAGCATTTT. Amino acids: CATKSGMSNQPQHF.